The TCR beta chain under discussion was sequenced for a study of OX40 agonist ivuxolimab in advanced cancers. Whole-study results and caveats: Mean expanded clone counts were higher in CD8+ than CD4+ T cells. Among expanded peripheral T cells, antigen specificity went undetermined.

The investigators sampled blood at baseline, at cycle 4 day 1, and at cycle 7 day 1. As for this clone: Its specificity is not known.

Repertoires were generated with immunoSEQ multiplex PCR, while TCRdb's copy carries only in-frame clones and drops some. Here the sample spans tens of thousands of clones, roughly nine tenths being singletons. J was trimmed by 5 bases and V by 3 bases; bases with no gene match: 5. The length of the CDR3 is 14 residues. Germline V CDR1 and CDR2: SGHAT, FQNNGV. The specimen comprised CD4+ or CD8+ T cells sorted from blood, sampled in a trial of the OX40 agonist ivuxolimab. The receptor's source is an adult with an advanced solid tumor such as melanoma, head and neck, liver or kidney cancer. The chain carries TRBV11-2 and TRBJ2-3; 7 nucleotides line up with TRBD1. The CDR3: CASSLGQIEDTQYF. The CDR3 coding sequence is TGTGCCAGCAGCTTGGGACAGATTGAAGATACGCAGTATTTT.